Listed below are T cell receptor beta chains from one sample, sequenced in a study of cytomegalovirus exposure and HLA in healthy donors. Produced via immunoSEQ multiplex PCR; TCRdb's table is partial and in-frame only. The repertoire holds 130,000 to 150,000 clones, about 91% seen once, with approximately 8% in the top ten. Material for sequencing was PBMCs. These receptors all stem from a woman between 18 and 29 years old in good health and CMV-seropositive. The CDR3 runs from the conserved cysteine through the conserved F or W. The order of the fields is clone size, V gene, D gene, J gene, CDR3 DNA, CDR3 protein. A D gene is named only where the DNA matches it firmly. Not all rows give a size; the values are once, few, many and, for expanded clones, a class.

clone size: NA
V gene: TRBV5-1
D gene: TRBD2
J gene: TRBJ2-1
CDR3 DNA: TGCGCCAGCAGCTTGGGACTAGCGGGCTCCTACAATGAGCAGTTCTTC
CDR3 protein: CASSLGLAGSYNEQFF

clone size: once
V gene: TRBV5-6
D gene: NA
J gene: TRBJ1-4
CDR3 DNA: TGTGCCAGCAGCAAACAGGGAATTAATGAAAAACTGTTTTTT
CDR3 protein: CASSKQGINEKLFF

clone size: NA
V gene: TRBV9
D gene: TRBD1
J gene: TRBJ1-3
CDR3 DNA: TGTGCCAGCAGCGCGACAGGGGGCGGCAGTGGAAACACCATATATTTT
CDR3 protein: CASSATGGGSGNTIYF

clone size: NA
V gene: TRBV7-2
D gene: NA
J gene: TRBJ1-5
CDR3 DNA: TGTGCCAGCAGCTTAGACGGGGGTCCCCAGCCCCAGCATTTT
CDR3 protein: CASSLDGGPQPQHF

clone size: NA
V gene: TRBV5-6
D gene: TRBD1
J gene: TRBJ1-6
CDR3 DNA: TGTGCCAGCAGCTTGTCGGACAGGGGGACCTTCTCTCGATCACCCCTCCACTTT
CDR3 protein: CASSLSDRGTFSRSPLHF

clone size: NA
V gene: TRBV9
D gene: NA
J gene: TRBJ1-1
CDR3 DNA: TGTGCCAGCAGCGTAGACAGTGGGGGGAGTAGCACTGAAGCTTTCTTT
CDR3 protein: CASSVDSGGSSTEAFF

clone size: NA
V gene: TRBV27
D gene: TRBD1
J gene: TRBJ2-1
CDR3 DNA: TGTGCCAGCAGTCCAACCGGGACAGGTCCCTCGCGGGAGCAGTTCTTC
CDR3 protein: CASSPTGTGPSREQFF

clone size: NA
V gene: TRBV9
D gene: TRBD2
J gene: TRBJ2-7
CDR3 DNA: TGTGCCAGCAGCGTAGAGGAAGCTAGCGGGGCCTACGAGCAGTACTTC
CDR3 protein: CASSVEEASGAYEQYF

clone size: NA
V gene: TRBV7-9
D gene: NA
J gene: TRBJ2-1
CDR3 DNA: TGTGCCAGCAGCTCCTCTGCGGGCAATGAGCAGTTCTTC
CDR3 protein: CASSSSAGNEQFF

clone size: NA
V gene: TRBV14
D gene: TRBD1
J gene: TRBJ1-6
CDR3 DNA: TGTGCCAGCAGCCCAGGGGGTAATTCACCCCTCCACTTT
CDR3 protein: CASSPGGNSPLHF

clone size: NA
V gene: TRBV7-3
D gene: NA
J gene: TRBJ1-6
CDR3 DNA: TGTGCCAGCAGCTTAGGACAGTCAGGTTCACCCCTCCACTTT
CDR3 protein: CASSLGQSGSPLHF

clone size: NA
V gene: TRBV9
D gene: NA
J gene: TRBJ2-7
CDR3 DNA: TGTGCCAGCAGCGTAGGACTTGGAGGTTCGGAATACGAGCAGTACTTC
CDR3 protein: CASSVGLGGSEYEQYF

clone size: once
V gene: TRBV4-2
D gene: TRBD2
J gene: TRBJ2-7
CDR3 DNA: TGTGCCAGCAGCCGTAACCTAGCGGAAAGCGTCTACGAGCAGTACTTC
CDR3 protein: CASSRNLAESVYEQYF